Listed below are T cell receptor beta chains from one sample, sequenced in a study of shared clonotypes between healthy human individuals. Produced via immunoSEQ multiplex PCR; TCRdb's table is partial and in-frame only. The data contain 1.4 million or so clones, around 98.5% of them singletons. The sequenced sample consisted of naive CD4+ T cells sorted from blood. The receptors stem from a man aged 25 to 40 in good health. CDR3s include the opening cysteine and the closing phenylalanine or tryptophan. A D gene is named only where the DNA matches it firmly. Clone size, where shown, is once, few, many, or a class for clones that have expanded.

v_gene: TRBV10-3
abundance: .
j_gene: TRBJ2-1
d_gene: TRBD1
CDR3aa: CAIRGQGEWNEQFF
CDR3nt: TGTGCCATCAGGGGACAGGGGGAGTGGAATGAGCAGTTCTTC

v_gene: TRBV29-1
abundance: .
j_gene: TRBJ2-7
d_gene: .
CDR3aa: CSVPRGTAGSYEQYF
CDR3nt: TGCAGCGTTCCCCGCGGGACTGCCGGCTCCTACGAGCAGTACTTC

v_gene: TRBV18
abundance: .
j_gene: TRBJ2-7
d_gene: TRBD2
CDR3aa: CASSSGLADNYEQYF
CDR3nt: TGTGCCAGCTCATCCGGACTAGCGGATAACTACGAGCAGTACTTC

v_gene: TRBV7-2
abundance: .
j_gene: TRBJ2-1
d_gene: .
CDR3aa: CASNSGVGGNEQFF
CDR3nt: TGTGCCAGCAACTCCGGAGTGGGCGGGAACGAGCAGTTCTTC

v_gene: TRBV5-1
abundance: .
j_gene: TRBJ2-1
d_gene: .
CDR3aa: CASSLLGTPYNEQFF
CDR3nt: TGCGCCAGCAGCTTACTCGGGACTCCCTACAATGAGCAGTTCTTC

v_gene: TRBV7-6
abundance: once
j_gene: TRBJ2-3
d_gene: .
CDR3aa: CASSLFFMAQHRGTDTQYF
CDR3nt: TGTGCCAGCAGCTTATTTTTTATGGCGCAGCACCGAGGCACAGATACGCAGTATTTT

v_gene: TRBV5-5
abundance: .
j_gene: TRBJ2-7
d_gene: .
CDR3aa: CASSLALGFYEQYF
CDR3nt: TGTGCCAGCAGCTTGGCCTTGGGGTTCTACGAGCAGTACTTC

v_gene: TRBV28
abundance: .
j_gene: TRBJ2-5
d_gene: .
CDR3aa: CASTPGSGFETQYF
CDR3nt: TGTGCCAGCACCCCGGGATCCGGGTTCGAGACCCAGTACTTC

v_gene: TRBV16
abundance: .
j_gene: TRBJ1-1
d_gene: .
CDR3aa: CASSPNGLALNTEAFF
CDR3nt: TGTGCCAGCAGCCCTAATGGGTTAGCCCTAAACACTGAAGCTTTCTTT

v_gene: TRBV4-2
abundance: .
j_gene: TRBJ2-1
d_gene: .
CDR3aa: CASSQDAGNEQFF
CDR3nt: TGTGCCAGCAGCCAAGACGCAGGCAATGAGCAGTTCTTC

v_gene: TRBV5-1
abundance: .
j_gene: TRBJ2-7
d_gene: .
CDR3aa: CASSLELEQYF
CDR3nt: TGCGCCAGCAGCTTGGAGCTCGAGCAGTACTTC

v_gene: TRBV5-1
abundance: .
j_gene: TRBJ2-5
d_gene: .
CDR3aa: CASSLALGIQETQYF
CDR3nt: TGCGCCAGCAGCTTGGCCCTAGGGATTCAAGAGACCCAGTACTTC

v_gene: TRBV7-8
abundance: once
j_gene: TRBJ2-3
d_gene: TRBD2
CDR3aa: CASSPLAGPGTDTQYF
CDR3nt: TGTGCCAGCAGCCCCCTAGCGGGACCGGGCACAGATACGCAGTATTTT

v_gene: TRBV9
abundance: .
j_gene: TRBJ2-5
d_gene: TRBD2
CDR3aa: CASSVASGLGETQYF
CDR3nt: TGTGCCAGCAGCGTGGCTAGCGGCCTCGGGGAGACCCAGTACTTC

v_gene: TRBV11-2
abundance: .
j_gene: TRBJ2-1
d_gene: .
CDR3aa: CASSFNLDHYNEQFF
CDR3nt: TGTGCCAGCAGCTTTAACCTCGATCACTACAATGAGCAGTTCTTC

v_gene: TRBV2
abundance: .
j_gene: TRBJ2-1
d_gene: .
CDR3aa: CASAGDYNEQFF
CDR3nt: TGTGCCAGCGCAGGGGACTACAATGAGCAGTTCTTC

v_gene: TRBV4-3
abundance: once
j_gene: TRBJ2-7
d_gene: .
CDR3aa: CASSQVRGNEQYF
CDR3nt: TGCGCCAGCAGCCAAGTTCGGGGAAACGAGCAGTACTTC

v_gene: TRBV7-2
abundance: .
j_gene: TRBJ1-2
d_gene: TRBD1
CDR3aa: CASSSTGSGYTF
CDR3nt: TGTGCCAGCAGCTCGACAGGGTCGGGCTACACCTTC

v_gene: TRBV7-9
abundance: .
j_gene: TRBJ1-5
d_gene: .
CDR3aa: CASSLGDQPQHF
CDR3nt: TGTGCCAGCAGCTTAGGAGATCAACCCCAGCATTTT

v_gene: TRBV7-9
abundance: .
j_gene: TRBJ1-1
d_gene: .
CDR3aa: CASSYGTEAFF
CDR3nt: TGTGCCAGCAGCTACGGCACTGAAGCTTTCTTT

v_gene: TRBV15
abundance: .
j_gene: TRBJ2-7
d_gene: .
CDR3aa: CATSRARTGLGEQYF
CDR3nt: TGTGCCACCAGCAGAGCTAGGACGGGCCTGGGGGAGCAGTACTTC

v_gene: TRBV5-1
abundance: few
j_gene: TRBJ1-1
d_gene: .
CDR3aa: CASSLGGHTEAFF
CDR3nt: TGCGCCAGCAGCTTGGGTGGGCACACTGAAGCTTTCTTT

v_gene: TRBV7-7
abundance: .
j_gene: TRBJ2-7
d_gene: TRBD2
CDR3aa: CASSLAGTSGRRYEQYF
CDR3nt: TGTGCCAGCAGCTTAGCCGGGACTAGCGGGAGGAGGTACGAGCAGTACTTC

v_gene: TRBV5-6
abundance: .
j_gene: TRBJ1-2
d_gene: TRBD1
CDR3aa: CASVQGALPDYTF
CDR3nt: TGTGCCAGCGTACAGGGGGCGCTTCCAGACTACACCTTC

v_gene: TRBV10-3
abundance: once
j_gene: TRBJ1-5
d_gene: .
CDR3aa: CAISETWAVSNQPQHF
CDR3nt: TGTGCCATCAGTGAAACTTGGGCCGTTAGCAATCAGCCCCAGCATTTT

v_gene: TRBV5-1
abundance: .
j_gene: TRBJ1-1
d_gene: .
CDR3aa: CASRYRVGQNTEAFF
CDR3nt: TGCGCCAGCAGATACCGCGTCGGCCAGAACACTGAAGCTTTCTTT

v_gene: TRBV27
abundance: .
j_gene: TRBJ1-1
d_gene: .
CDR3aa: CASSFGRERVNAEAFF
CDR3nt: TGTGCCAGCAGTTTCGGCAGGGAGAGGGTGAACGCTGAAGCTTTCTTT

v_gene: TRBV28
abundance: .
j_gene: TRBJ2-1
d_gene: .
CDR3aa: CASSLAPRGQFF
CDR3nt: TGTGCCAGCAGTTTAGCGCCCCGGGGGCAGTTCTTC

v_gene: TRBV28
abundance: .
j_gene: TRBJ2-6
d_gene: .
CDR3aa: CASTITSSGANVLTF
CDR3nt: TGTGCCAGCACCATAACCAGCTCTGGGGCCAACGTCCTGACTTTC

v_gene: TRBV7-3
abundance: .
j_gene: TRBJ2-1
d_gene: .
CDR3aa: CASSRDRSSYNEQFF
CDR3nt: TGTGCCAGCAGCAGAGACAGAAGCTCCTACAATGAGCAGTTCTTC

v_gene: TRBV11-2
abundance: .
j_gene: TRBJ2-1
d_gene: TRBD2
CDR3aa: CASSLAGTSGSIYEQFF
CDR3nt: TGTGCCAGCAGCTTAGCCGGGACTAGCGGGAGTATCTATGAGCAGTTCTTC

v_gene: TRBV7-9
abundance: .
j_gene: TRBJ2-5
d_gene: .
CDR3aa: CASSSGVYQETQYF
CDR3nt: TGTGCCAGCAGCTCTGGAGTGTACCAAGAGACCCAGTACTTC

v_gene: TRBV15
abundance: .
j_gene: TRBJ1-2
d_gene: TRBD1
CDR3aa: CATTGYRGRNYGYTF
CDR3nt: TGTGCCACCACAGGATACAGGGGGAGGAACTATGGCTACACCTTC

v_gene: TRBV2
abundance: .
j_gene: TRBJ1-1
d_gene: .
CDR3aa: CASSDWGGVYTEAFF
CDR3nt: TGTGCCAGCAGTGATTGGGGGGGCGTGTACACTGAAGCTTTCTTT

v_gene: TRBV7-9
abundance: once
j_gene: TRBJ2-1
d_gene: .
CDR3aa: CASSSDKGGSYNEQFF
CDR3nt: TGTGCCAGCAGCTCCGATAAAGGTGGCTCCTACAATGAGCAGTTCTTC

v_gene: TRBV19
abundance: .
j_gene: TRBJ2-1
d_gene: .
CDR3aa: CASSSGSYNEQFF
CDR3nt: TGTGCCAGTAGTAGCGGCTCCTACAATGAGCAGTTCTTC

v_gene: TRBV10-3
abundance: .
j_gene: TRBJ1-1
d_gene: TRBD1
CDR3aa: CAISWGQGRSTEAFF
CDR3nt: TGTGCCATCAGTTGGGGACAGGGAAGATCCACTGAAGCTTTCTTT

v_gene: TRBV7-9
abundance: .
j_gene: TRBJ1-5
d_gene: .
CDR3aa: CASSLGSAGLLSNQPQHF
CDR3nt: TGTGCCAGCAGCTTAGGGTCCGCAGGACTACTGAGCAATCAGCCCCAGCATTTT

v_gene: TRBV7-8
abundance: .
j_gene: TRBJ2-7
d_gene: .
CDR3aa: CASSLVQDYEQYF
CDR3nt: TGTGCCAGCAGCTTAGTACAGGACTACGAGCAGTACTTC

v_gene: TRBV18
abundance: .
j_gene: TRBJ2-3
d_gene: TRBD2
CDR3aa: CASSLTSGSIWSTDTQYF
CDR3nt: TGTGCCAGCTCACTCACTAGCGGGAGCATTTGGAGCACAGATACGCAGTATTTT

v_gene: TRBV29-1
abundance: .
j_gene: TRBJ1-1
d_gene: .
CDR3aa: CSASQSENTEAFF
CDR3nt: TGCAGCGCGAGCCAATCAGAGAACACTGAAGCTTTCTTT

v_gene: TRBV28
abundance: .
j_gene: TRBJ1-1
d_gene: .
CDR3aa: CASSLEGRRQAFF
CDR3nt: TGTGCCAGCAGTCTCGAGGGACGGCGGCAAGCTTTCTTT

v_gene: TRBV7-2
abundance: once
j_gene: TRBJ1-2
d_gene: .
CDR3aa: CASSLDGDYGYTF
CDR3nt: TGTGCCAGCAGCTTAGACGGTGACTATGGCTACACCTTC

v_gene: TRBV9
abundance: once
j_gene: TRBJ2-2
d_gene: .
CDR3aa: CASSVKAAGELFF
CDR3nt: TGTGCCAGCAGCGTGAAGGCGGCCGGGGAGCTGTTTTTT

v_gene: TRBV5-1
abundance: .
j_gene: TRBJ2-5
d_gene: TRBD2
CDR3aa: CASSLYGTSGQYQETQYF
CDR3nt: TGCGCCAGCAGTCTATACGGGACTAGCGGACAATACCAAGAGACCCAGTACTTC

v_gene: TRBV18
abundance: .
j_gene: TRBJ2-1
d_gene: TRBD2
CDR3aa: CASSQLAGDYNEQFF
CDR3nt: TGTGCCAGCTCACAGCTAGCGGGAGATTACAATGAGCAGTTCTTC

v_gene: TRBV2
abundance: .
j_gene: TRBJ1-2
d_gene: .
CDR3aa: CASRDTNYGYTF
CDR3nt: TGTGCCAGCAGGGACACCAACTATGGCTACACCTTC

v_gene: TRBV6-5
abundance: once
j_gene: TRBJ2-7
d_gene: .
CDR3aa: CATQNGGIGEQYF
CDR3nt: TGTGCCACCCAGAATGGGGGAATAGGCGAGCAGTACTTC